These 19 T cell receptor beta chains share one sample of origin, sequenced in a study of control samples from healthy donors and cancer patients. Using immunoSEQ multiplex PCR, the repertoire was profiled, and TCRdb retains in-frame clones only, with some absent. Of about 65,000 clones in the sample, about nine tenths are singletons; the top ten hold 1% to 1.5%. Sequencing input: PBMCs. The receptors derive from a woman in her forties or fifties with colorectal cancer.

The chain combines TRBV11-2 with TRBJ2-1; D perhaps matches TRBD2 (5 bases). Trimming left V 2 bases short and J 9 bases short, with 17 bases between. Per the germline V gene, CDR1 is SGHAT and CDR2 is FQNNGV. This CDR3 spans 15 amino acids. The CDR3 spells CASSLFSATRSEQFF. The CDR3 DNA follows: TGTGCCAGCAGCTTATTCTCCGCCACTAGGAGTGAGCAGTTCTTC.

The genes are TRBV3-1 (or the pseudogene TRBV3-2) and TRBJ1-3, with 7 nucleotides matching TRBD1. There are 15 residues in the CDR3. CDR1 is LGHDT, CDR2 YNNKEL, per germline (reference sequence). With V trimmed by 4 bases and J by 2 bases, 5 bases remained unmatched. The CDR3 region has the DNA TGTGCCAGCAGCCCGACAGGGCTCCCTGGAAACACCATATATTTT. As protein: CASSPTGLPGNTIYF.

The chain joins TRBV28 to TRBJ1-5, with no clear D. The CDR3 is 15 residues long. Germline CDR1 and CDR2: MDHEN and SYDVKM. The V and J ends lost 6 bases and 4 bases respectively, with 16 bases between them. CDR3 coding DNA: TGTGCCAGCAGCACCCGGGCCCTTGGGAATCAGCCCCAGCATTTT. It encodes CASSTRALGNQPQHF. The complete variable domain, with remaining parts taken from reference TRBV28 and TRBJ1-5, reads DVKVTQSSRYLVKRTGEKVFLECVQDMDHENMFWYRQDPGLGLRLIYFSYDVKMKEKGDIPEGYSVSREKKERFSLILESASTNQTSMYLCASSTRALGNQPQHFGDGTRLSIL.

The sample holds one count of this clone. The chain uses TRBV7-8 and TRBJ2-2; no definite D call. V lost 3 bases to trimming and J lost 6 bases, with 17 bases between them. CDR1 is SGHVS and CDR2 is FQNEAQ in the germline V gene. The CDR3 is 16 residues long. CDR3 nucleotide sequence: TGTGCCAGCAGCTTGTTATACGGGCCCATGTCCGGGGAGCTGTTTTTT. Encoded protein: CASSLLYGPMSGELFF.

This clone was found a few times. This sequence joins TRBV19 and TRBJ2-1; no reliable D call. Germline V gives CDR1 LNHDA, CDR2 SQIVND (reference sequence). The CDR3 length is 17 residues. Trimming took off 2 bases at V and 3 bases at J, with 17 bases between the two ends. CDR3 loop: CASSILTSSEYYNEQFF. The CDR3 region has the DNA TGTGCCAGTAGTATATTGACCTCGTCAGAGTACTACAATGAGCAGTTCTTC. The variable domain in full, with the rest retrieved from reference TRBV19 and TRBJ2-1, is DGGITQSPKYLFRKEGQNVTLSCEQNLNHDAMYWYRQDPGQGLRLIYYSQIVNDFQKGDIAEGYSVSREKKESFPLTVTSAQKNPTAFYLCASSILTSSEYYNEQFFGPGTRLTVL.

Only a few counts were recorded for this clone. This chain links TRBV28 with TRBJ2-1, with D uncertain. Germline CDR1 reads MDHEN; CDR2 reads SYDVKM. The CDR3 has 12 residues. Trimming pared 2 bases from V and 15 bases from J, leaving 14 bases between. CDR3 nucleotide sequence: TGTGCCAGCAGTTTAGGACCGCTTCCCCCGTTCTTC. This gives the protein CASSLGPLPPFF. The full variable domain, rest sourced from reference TRBV28 and TRBJ2-1, is DVKVTQSSRYLVKRTGEKVFLECVQDMDHENMFWYRQDPGLGLRLIYFSYDVKMKEKGDIPEGYSVSREKKERFSLILESASTNQTSMYLCASSLGPLPPFFGPGTRLTVL.

This chain connects TRBV7-9 to TRBJ1-6, with TRBD1 matching 7 bases. Germline V gene data show CDR1 as SEHNR and CDR2 as FQNEAQ (reference sequence). The CDR3 is 19 amino acids. Trimming at V came to 5 bases and at J to 12 bases, leaving 25 bases not matched to a gene. The CDR3 is CASSGGPRTGVLGKRPLHF. CDR3 DNA: TGTGCCAGCAGCGGTGGGCCTCGGACAGGCGTCTTAGGGAAGAGACCCCTCCACTTT.

J is TRBJ1-6 and V is TRBV15; 8 bases fit TRBD1. From germline, CDR1 is LNHNV and CDR2 YYDKDF (reference sequence). This CDR3 has 14 residues. The V segment lost 3 bases and the J segment 5 bases; nucleotides outside the gene matches: 0. The DNA for the CDR3 is TGTGCCACCAGCAGGACAGGGGATAATTCACCCCTCCACTTT. This codes for CATSRTGDNSPLHF. The variable domain in full, with the rest retrieved from reference TRBV15 and TRBJ1-6, is DAMVIQNPRYQVTQFGKPVTLSCSQTLNHNVMYWYQQKSSQAPKLLFHYYDKDFNNEADTPDNFQSRRPNTSFCFLDIRSPGLGDTAMYLCATSRTGDNSPLHFGNGTRLTVT.

V is TRBV4-1 and J is TRBJ2-7; D ambiguous. V was cut by 0 bases and J by 2 bases, with 17 bases left in between. The CDR3 extends over 17 amino acids. Germline CDR1 MGHRA, CDR2 YSYEKL. DNA of the CDR3: TGCGCCAGCAGCCAAGAGGCGACCAGAGAAGTTCCCTACGAGCAGTACTTC. Protein sequence: CASSQEATREVPYEQYF.

The chain carries TRBV2 and TRBJ1-3; 7 bases line up with TRBD1. Germline lookup yields CDR1 SNHLY and CDR2 FYNNEI. Trimming cost V 9 bases and J 0 bases; bases outside gene matches: 8. This CDR3 is built from 15 residues. The CDR3 sequence: CASIQGFRSGNTIYF. CDR3 nucleotides: TGTGCCAGTATACAGGGGTTCCGCTCTGGAAACACCATATATTTT.

The J gene is TRBJ2-3, the V gene TRBV6-1, with D unresolved. Germline V CDR1 and CDR2: MNHNS, SASEGT. CDR3 length equals 13 residues. The V gene lost 2 bases and the J gene lost 2 bases, with 5 bases spanning the gap. The CDR3, as DNA: TGTGCCAGCAGTGAAAGACCCACAGATACGCAGTATTTT. Protein product: CASSERPTDTQYF.

The genes are TRBV5-5 and TRBJ2-7; TRBD1 is a possible D gene (5 bases). Germline values: CDR1 SGHKS, CDR2 YYEKEE (reference sequence). The CDR3 is 14 amino acids. Trimming took 4 bases from V and 3 from J, leaving 14 bases between them. The chain's CDR3 is CASSLGRDSYEQYF. The CDR3 DNA reads TGTGCCAGCAGCCTCGGTAGAGACAGCTACGAGCAGTACTTC.

The chain employs TRBV12-5 and TRBJ2-5, with D maybe TRBD2 (6 bases). The CDR3 totals 14 residues. Germline-derived CDR1 and CDR2 are LGHNT and FRNRAP. The germline V and J ends were trimmed by 9 bases and 0 bases, with 14 bases remaining between them. The CDR3, as DNA: TGTGCTAGCCAAGAGGAGGGGTACCAAGAGACCCAGTACTTC. It is translated as CASQEEGYQETQYF.

The rearrangement links TRBV9 to TRBJ2-3, with 9 bases lining up with TRBD1. CDR1 is SGDLS and CDR2 is YYNGEE in the germline V gene. The CDR3 is 13 amino acids. V dropped 7 bases and J dropped 0; count of bases not matched to a gene: 0. This CDR3 is CASGTGSTDTQYF. CDR3 in DNA: TGTGCCAGCGGGACAGGGAGCACAGATACGCAGTATTTT.

J is TRBJ2-1 and V is TRBV7-3, with 9 bases identical to TRBD1. Germline lookup yields CDR1 SGHTA and CDR2 FQGTGA. The ends lost 3 bases at V and 6 bases at J; junction bases unmatched: 6. The length of the CDR3 is 15 residues. Here the CDR3 DNA reads TGTGCCAGCAGCTTGCAGGGACAGGGTATCAATGAGCAGTTCTTC. It yields the protein CASSLQGQGINEQFF.

The chain joins TRBV19 to TRBJ1-1; TRBD1 agrees at 8 bases. J lost 1 base, V lost 6 bases, and 13 bases had no gene match. This CDR3 has 17 amino acids. CDR1 and CDR2 from the germline V gene are LNHDA and SQIVND (reference sequence). The CDR3 spells CASRGITGGVRNTEAFF. In nucleotides, the CDR3 is TGTGCCAGTAGGGGGATAACAGGGGGGGTACGGAACACTGAAGCTTTCTTT. The full variable domain, completed using reference TRBV19 and TRBJ1-1, is DGGITQSPKYLFRKEGQNVTLSCEQNLNHDAMYWYRQDPGQGLRLIYYSQIVNDFQKGDIAEGYSVSREKKESFPLTVTSAQKNPTAFYLCASRGITGGVRNTEAFFGQGTRLTVV.

The V gene is TRBV13, the J gene TRBJ2-4, with a tentative D call TRBD2 (6 bases). CDR3 size: 15 residues. CDR1 and CDR2 from the germline V gene are PRHDT and FYEKMQ (reference sequence). V shed 5 bases and J shed 5 bases, with 16 bases lying between them. The CDR3 reads CASSPRSVAENIQYF. CDR3 in DNA: TGTGCCAGCAGCCCACGGTCGGTAGCGGAAAACATTCAGTACTTC.

This rearrangement joins TRBV11-2 to TRBJ2-7; D not resolved. V shed 5 bases and J shed 6 bases, with 14 bases lying between them. This CDR3 spans 13 amino acids. The germline gives CDR1 SGHAT, CDR2 FQNNGV. The CDR3 bases are TGTGCCAGCAGCCCGGGCAGACTTTCCGAGCAGTACTTC. Translation gives CASSPGRLSEQYF.

The V and J genes are TRBV9 and TRBJ1-3; D may be TRBD1 (5 bases). This CDR3 is built from 15 residues. V gave up 2 bases and J gave up 0 bases, with 9 bases separating them. Germline CDR1 and CDR2: SGDLS and YYNGEE. The CDR3 DNA sequence: TGTGCCAGCAGCGTCGGGACCGGCTCTGGAAACACCATATATTTT. Protein sequence: CASSVGTGSGNTIYF. Together with reference TRBV9 and TRBJ1-3, the CDR3 gives the full variable domain: DSGVTQTPKHLITATGQRVTLRCSPRSGDLSVYWYQQSLDQGLQFLIQYYNGEERAKGNILERFSAQQFPDLHSELNLSSLELGDSALYFCASSVGTGSGNTIYFGEGSWLTVV.